This T cell receptor beta chain stems from a study of neurological immune-mediated disorders. Between the trimmed V and J ends, which lost 5 bases and 8 bases, there was a span of 10 bases. Germline assignment: CDR1 SEHNR and CDR2 FQNEAQ (reference sequence). CDR3 size: 12 residues. Each TCR transcript was tagged with a 10-nucleotide random UMI during 5'RACE. TCRdb used MiXCR to reprocess the 5' RACE reads, holding one entry per CDR3 protein. The table lists tens of thousands of distinct CDR3 sequences, over 5.5% of them singletons. The sample consisted of CD8+ T cells from blood. The chain combines TRBV7-9 with TRBJ2-1; D is perhaps TRBD2 (7 bases). The receptor's source is a man younger than 30 in good health. CDR3 coding DNA: TGTGCCAGCAGCCCCGGGGGGCATGAGCAGTTCTTC. Its protein product is CASSPGGHEQFF. The whole variable domain, remainder taken from reference TRBV7-9 and TRBJ2-1, is DTGVSQNPRHKITKRGQNVTFRCDPISEHNRLYWYRQTLGQGPEFLTYFQNEAQLEKSRLLSDRFSAERPKGSFSTLEIQRTEQGDSAMYLCASSPGGHEQFFGPGTRLTVL.